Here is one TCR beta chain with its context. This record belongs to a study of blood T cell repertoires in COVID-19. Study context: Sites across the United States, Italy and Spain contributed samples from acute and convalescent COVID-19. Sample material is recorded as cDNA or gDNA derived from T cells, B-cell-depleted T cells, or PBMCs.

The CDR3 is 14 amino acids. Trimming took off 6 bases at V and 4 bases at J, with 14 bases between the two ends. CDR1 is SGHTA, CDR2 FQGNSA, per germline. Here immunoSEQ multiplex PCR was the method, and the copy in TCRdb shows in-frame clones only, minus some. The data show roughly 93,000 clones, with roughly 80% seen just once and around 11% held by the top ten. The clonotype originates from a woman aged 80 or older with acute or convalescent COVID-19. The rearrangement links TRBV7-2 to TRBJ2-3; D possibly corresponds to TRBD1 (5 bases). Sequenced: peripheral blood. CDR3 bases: TGTGCCAGCAGGGGGCGGATACTCCCAGATACGCAGTATTTT. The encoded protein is CASRGRILPDTQYF.